The text below deals with one TCR beta chain. A sample-barcoded 5' primer and a J-beta primer mix were used in a second PCR of roughly 7 to 11 cycles. MiXCR was run by TCRdb on the 5' RACE reads, yielding one entry per CDR3 protein. The sample consists of roughly 700,000 distinct CDR3 sequences, 49% of them appearing once. This sample is drawn from a study of blood T cells in healthy people across ages. V gave up 5 bases and J gave up 1 base; unmatched junction bases: 8. The CDR3 runs 16 residues. What was sequenced was blood. The receptor was derived from a woman aged 55-70 years in good health. This chain links TRBV12-3 or TRBV12-4 with TRBJ2-7; 10 bases agree with TRBD1. The DNA for the CDR3 is TGTGCCAGCAGTCTCGACACGGGACAGGGGTCCTACGAGCAGTACTTC. Amino acid sequence: CASSLDTGQGSYEQYF.